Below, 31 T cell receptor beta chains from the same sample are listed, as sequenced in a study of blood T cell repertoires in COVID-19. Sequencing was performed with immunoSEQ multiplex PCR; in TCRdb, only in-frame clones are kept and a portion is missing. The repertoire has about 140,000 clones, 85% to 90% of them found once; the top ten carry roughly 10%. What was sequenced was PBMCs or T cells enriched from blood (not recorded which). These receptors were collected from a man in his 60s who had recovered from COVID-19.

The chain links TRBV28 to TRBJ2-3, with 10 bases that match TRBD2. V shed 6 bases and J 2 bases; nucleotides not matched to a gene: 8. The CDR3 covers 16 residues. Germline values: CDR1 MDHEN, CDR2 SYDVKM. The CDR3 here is CASRGISGGYTDTQYF. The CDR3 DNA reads TGTGCCAGCAGGGGGATTAGCGGGGGGTACACAGATACGCAGTATTTT.

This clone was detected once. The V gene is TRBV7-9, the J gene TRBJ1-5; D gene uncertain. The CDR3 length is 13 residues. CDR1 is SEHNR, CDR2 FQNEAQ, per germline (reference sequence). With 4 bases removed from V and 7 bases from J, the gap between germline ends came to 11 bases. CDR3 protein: CASSSGVRQPQHF. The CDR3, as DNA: TGTGCCAGCAGCTCCGGAGTAAGACAGCCCCAGCATTTT.

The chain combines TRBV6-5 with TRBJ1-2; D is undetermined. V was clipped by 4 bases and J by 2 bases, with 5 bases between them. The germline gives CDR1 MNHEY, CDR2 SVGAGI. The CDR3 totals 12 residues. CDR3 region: CASSSPNYGYTF. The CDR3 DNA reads TGTGCCAGCAGTTCCCCGAACTATGGCTACACCTTC.

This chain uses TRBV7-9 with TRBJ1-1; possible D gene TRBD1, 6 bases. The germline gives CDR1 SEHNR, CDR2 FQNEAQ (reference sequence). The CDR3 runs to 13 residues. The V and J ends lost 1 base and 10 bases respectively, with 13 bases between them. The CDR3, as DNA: TGTGCCAGCAGCTTAGAATCAACAGGGAGAGCTTTCTTT. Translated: CASSLESTGRAFF.

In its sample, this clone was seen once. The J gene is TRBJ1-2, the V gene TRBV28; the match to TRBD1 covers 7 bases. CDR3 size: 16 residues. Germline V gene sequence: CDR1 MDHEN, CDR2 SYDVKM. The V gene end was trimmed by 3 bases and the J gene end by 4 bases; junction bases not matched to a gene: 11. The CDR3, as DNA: TGTGCCAGCAGTTTTTCTGGGACAGCTAATACCTATGGCTACACCTTC. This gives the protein CASSFSGTANTYGYTF.

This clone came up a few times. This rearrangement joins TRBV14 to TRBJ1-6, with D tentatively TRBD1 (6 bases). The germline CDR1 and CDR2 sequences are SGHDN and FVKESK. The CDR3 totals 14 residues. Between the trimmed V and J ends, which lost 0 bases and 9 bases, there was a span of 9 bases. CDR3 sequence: CASSQEPRGSPLHF. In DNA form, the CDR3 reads TGTGCCAGCAGCCAAGAACCCAGGGGTTCACCCCTCCACTTT. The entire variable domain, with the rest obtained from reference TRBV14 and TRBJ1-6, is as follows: EAGVTQFPSHSVIEKGQTVTLRCDPISGHDNLYWYRRVMGKEIKFLLHFVKESKQDESGMPNNRFLAERTGGTYSTLKVQPAELEDSGVYFCASSQEPRGSPLHFGNGTRLTVT.

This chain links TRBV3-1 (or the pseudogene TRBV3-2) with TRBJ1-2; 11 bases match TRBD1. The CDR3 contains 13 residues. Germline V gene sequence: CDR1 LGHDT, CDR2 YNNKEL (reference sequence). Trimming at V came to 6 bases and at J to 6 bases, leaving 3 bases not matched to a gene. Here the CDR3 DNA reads TGTGCCAGCAGGGACAGGGGGCAGGATGGCTACACCTTC. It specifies CASRDRGQDGYTF.

CDR3 sequence: CASSLGGGADGPGELFF. The CDR3 nucleotides are TGCGCCAGCAGCTTGGGCGGGGGGGCCGATGGCCCCGGGGAGCTGTTTTTT. The chain joins TRBV5-1 to TRBJ2-2; TRBD2 matches at 9 bases. Trimming cost V 0 bases and J 6 bases; bases outside gene matches: 9. CDR1 and CDR2 from the germline V gene are SGHRS and YFSETQ. This CDR3 is built from 17 residues.

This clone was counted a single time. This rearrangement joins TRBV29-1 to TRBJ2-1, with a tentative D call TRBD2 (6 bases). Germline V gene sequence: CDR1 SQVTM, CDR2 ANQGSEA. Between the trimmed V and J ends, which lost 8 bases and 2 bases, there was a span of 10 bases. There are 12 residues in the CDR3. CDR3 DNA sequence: TGCAGCTTCCGGGGGACCTACAATGAGCAGTTCTTC. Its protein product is CSFRGTYNEQFF.

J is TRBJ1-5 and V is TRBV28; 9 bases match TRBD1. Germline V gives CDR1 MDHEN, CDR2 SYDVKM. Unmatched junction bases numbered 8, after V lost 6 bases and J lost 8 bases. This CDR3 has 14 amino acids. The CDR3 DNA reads TGTGCCAGCAGCCAAGGACAGGGGCGTAAGCCCCAGCATTTT. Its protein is CASSQGQGRKPQHF. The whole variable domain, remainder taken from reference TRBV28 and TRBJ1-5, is DVKVTQSSRYLVKRTGEKVFLECVQDMDHENMFWYRQDPGLGLRLIYFSYDVKMKEKGDIPEGYSVSREKKERFSLILESASTNQTSMYLCASSQGQGRKPQHFGDGTRLSIL.

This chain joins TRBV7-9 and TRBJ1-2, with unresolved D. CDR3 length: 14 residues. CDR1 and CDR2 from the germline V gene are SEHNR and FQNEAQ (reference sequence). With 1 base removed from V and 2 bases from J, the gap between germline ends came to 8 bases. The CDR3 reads CASSLGSGNYGYTF. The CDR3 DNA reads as TGTGCCAGCAGCTTAGGCTCGGGGAACTATGGCTACACCTTC.

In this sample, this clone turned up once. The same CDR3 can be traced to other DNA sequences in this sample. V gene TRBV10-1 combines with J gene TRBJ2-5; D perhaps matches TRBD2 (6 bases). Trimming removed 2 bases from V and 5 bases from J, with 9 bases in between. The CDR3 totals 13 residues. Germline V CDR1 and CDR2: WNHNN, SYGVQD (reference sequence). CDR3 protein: CASSERRGETQYF. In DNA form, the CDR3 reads TGCGCCAGCAGTGAGCGGAGGGGTGAGACCCAGTACTTC.

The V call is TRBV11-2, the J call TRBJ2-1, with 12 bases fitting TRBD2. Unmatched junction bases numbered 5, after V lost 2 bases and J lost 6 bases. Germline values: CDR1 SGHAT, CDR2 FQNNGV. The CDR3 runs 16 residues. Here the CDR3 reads CASSLRGTSGSNEQFF. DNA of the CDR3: TGTGCCAGCAGCTTAAGGGGGACTAGCGGGTCCAATGAGCAGTTCTTC. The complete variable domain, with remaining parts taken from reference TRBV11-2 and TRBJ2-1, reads EAGVAQSPRYKIIEKRQSVAFWCNPISGHATLYWYQQILGQGPKLLIQFQNNGVVDDSQLPKDRFSAERLKGVDSTLKIQPAKLEDSAVYLCASSLRGTSGSNEQFFGPGTRLTVL.

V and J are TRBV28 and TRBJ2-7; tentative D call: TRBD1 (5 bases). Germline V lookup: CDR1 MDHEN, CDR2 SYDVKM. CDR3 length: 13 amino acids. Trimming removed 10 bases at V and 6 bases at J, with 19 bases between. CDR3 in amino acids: CATTPRVRGEQYF. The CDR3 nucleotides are TGTGCCACCACCCCCAGGGTACGTGGCGAGCAGTACTTC.

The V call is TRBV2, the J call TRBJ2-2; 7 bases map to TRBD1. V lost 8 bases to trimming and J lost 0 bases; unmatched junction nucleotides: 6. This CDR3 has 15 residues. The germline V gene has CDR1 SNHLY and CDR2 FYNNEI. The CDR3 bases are TGTGCCAGCGGAGGCACAGGGGCGAACACCGGGGAGCTGTTTTTT. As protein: CASGGTGANTGELFF.

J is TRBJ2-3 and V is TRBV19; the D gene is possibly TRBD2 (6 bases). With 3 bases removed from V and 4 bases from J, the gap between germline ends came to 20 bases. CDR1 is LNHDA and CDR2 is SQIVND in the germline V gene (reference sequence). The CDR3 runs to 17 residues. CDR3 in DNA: TGTGCCAGTAGTATCGGAGGGTCTAGTACGTTTGCAGATACGCAGTATTTT. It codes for CASSIGGSSTFADTQYF.

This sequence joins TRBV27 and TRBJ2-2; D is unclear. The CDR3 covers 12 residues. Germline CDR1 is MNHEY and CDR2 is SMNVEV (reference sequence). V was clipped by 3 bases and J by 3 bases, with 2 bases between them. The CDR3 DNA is TGTGCCAGCAGTTTCTACACCGGGGAGCTGTTTTTT. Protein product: CASSFYTGELFF.

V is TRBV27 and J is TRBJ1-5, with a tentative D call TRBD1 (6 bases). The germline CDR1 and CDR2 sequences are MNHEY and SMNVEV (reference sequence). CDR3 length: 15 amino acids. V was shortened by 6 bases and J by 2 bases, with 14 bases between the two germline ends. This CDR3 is CASREQGRGNQPQHF. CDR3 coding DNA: TGTGCCAGCAGGGAACAGGGCAGGGGCAATCAGCCCCAGCATTTT.

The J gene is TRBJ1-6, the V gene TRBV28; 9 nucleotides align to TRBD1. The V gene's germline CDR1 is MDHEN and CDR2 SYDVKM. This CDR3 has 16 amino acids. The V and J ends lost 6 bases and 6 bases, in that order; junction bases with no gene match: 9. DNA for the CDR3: TGTGCCAGCAGCCCCCTCGGGACAGGGTTTAATTCACCCCTCCACTTT. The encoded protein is CASSPLGTGFNSPLHF. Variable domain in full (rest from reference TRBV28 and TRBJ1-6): DVKVTQSSRYLVKRTGEKVFLECVQDMDHENMFWYRQDPGLGLRLIYFSYDVKMKEKGDIPEGYSVSREKKERFSLILESASTNQTSMYLCASSPLGTGFNSPLHFGNGTRLTVT.

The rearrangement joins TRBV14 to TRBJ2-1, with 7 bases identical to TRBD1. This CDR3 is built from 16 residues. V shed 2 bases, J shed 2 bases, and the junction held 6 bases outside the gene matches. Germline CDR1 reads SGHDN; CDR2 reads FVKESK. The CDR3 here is CASSQPRTGPYNEQFF. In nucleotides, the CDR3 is TGTGCCAGCAGCCAACCCCGGACAGGTCCCTACAATGAGCAGTTCTTC.

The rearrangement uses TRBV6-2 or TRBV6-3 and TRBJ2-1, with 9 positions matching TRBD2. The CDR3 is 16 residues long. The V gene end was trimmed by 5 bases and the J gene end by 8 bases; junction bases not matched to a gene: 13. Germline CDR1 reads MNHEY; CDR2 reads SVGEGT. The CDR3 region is CASSRAAGLAFDEQFF. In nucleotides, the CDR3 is TGTGCCAGCAGTCGAGCCGCGGGACTAGCATTCGATGAGCAGTTCTTC.

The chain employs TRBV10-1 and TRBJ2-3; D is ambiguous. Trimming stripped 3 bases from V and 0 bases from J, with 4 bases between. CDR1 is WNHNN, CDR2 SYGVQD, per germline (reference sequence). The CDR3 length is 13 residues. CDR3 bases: TGCGCCAGCAGTGACCGTAGCACAGATACGCAGTATTTT. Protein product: CASSDRSTDTQYF.

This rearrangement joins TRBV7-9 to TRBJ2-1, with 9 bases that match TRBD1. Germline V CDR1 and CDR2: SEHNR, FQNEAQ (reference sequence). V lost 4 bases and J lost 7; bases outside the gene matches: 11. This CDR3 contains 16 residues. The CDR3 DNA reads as TGTGCCAGCAGCTCCGGAGACAGGGGGTGGAGGAATGAGCAGTTCTTC. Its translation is CASSSGDRGWRNEQFF. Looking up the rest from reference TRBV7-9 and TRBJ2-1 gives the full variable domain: DTGVSQNPRHKITKRGQNVTFRCDPISEHNRLYWYRQTLGQGPEFLTYFQNEAQLEKSRLLSDRFSAERPKGSFSTLEIQRTEQGDSAMYLCASSSGDRGWRNEQFFGPGTRLTVL.

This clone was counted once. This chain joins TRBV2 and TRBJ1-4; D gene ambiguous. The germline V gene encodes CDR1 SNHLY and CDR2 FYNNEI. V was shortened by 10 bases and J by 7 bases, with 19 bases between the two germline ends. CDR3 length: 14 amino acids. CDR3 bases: TGTGCCACCCTGGGGAGGACCGGGCCTGAAAAACTGTTTTTT. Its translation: CATLGRTGPEKLFF.

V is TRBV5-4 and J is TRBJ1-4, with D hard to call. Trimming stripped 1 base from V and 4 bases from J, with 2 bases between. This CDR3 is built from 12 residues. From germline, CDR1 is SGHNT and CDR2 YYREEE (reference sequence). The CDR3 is CASSLLNEKLFF. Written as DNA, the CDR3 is TGTGCCAGCAGCTTGCTTAATGAAAAACTGTTTTTT.

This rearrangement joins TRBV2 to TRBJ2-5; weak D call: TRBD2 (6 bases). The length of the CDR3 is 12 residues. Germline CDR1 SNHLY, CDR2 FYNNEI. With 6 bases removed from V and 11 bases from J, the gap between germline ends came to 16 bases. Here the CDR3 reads CASSGDFLGQYF. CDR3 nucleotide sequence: TGTGCCAGCAGCGGGGACTTTTTAGGACAGTACTTC. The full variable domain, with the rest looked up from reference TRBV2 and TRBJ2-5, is EPEVTQTPSHQVTQMGQEVILRCVPISNHLYFYWYRQILGQKVEFLVSFYNNEISEKSEIFDDQFSVERPDGSNFTLKIRSTKLEDSAMYFCASSGDFLGQYFGPGTRLLVL.

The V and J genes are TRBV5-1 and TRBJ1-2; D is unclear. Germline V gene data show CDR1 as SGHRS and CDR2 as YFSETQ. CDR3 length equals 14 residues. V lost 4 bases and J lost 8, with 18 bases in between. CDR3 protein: CASSPTGPRRGYTF. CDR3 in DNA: TGCGCCAGCAGCCCGACGGGTCCTCGGAGGGGCTACACCTTC.

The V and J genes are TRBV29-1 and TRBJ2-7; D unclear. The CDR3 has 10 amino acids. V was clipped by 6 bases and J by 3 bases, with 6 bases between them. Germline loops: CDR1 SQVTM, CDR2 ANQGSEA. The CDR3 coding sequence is TGCAGCGTCCTAGTCTACGAGCAGTACTTC. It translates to CSVLVYEQYF.

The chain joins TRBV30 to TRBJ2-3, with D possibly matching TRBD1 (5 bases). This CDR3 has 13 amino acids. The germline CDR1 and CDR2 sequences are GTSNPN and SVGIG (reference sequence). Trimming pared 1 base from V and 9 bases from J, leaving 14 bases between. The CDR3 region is CAWSDGQGRTQYF. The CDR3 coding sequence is TGTGCCTGGAGTGACGGGCAGGGTAGGACGCAGTATTTT.

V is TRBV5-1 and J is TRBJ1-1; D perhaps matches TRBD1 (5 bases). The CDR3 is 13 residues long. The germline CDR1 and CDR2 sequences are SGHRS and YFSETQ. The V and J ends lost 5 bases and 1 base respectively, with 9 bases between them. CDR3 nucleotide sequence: TGCGCCAGCAGTCAGGGATCGAACACTGAAGCTTTCTTT. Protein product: CASSQGSNTEAFF.

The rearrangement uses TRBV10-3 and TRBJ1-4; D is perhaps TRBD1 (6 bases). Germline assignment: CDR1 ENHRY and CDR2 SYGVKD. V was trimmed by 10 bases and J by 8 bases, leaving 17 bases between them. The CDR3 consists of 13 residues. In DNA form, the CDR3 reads TGTGCCACCAGGGGCGGAGGTAGGGAAAAACTGTTTTTT. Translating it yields CATRGGGREKLFF.